Following are 5 T cell receptor beta chains from one sample sequenced in a study of blood T cell repertoires in COVID-19. TCRdb's copy holds only in-frame clones and misses some; the assay was immunoSEQ multiplex PCR. The sample shows roughly 55,000 clones, around 84% of them seen only once. Sequencing was carried out using peripheral blood. The source is a man aged 65-85 years with active COVID-19.

The genes are TRBV6-5 and TRBJ2-7; 7 bases are shared with TRBD1. The CDR3 runs 13 residues. CDR1 is MNHEY, CDR2 SVGAGI, per germline. V gave up 6 bases and J gave up 6 bases; unmatched junction bases: 8. The CDR3 loop is CASRPTGYGEQYF. For the CDR3, the DNA is TGTGCCAGCAGACCGACAGGGTACGGCGAGCAGTACTTC.

V and J are TRBV29-1 and TRBJ1-2; D not certain. The CDR3 runs 13 residues. Per the germline V gene, CDR1 is SQVTM and CDR2 is ANQGSEA. The V end was cut by 0 bases, the J end by 6 bases, with 11 bases between. In DNA form, the CDR3 reads TGCAGCGTTGAAGAGCCCGGGATAGATGGCTACACCTTC. The encoded protein is CSVEEPGIDGYTF.

The table lists this clone with a count of one. This chain uses TRBV10-3 with TRBJ1-5, with D unresolved. V gave up 2 bases and J gave up 0 bases, with 8 bases separating them. From germline, CDR1 is ENHRY and CDR2 SYGVKD. CDR3 size: 15 residues. The CDR3 here is CAISEKEDSNQPQHF. CDR3 bases: TGTGCCATCAGTGAGAAGGAGGATAGCAATCAGCCCCAGCATTTT.

The rearrangement uses TRBV4-3 and TRBJ2-5; D is undetermined. CDR1 is LGHNA, CDR2 YSLEER, per germline. The CDR3 totals 17 residues. Trimming cost V 2 bases and J 5 bases, with 21 bases left between them. CDR3 region: CASSQTLEAPPRETQYF. The CDR3 coding sequence is TGCGCCAGCAGCCAAACCCTAGAGGCCCCGCCCCGGGAGACCCAGTACTTC.

This clone was observed a single time. The chain links TRBV3-1 (or the pseudogene TRBV3-2) to TRBJ2-1; a weak D match, TRBD2 (5 bases). Germline V CDR1 and CDR2: LGHDT, YNNKEL (reference sequence). V lost 5 bases, J lost 0 bases, and 11 bases lay in between. CDR3 length: 15 residues. The DNA of the CDR3 is TGTGCCAGCAGCTCTGACGGGAACTCCTACAATGAGCAGTTCTTC. Protein: CASSSDGNSYNEQFF.